This T cell receptor (beta chain) was identified during a study of blood T cell repertoires in COVID-19. Whole-study context: Spain, Italy and the United States supplied samples that represented acute and convalescent COVID-19. The cDNA or gDNA used as material had been derived from T cells, B-cell-depleted T cells, or PBMCs.

The J segment lost 2 bases and the V segment lost 7 bases, leaving 5 bases of the junction unmatched. The germline gives CDR1 MNHEY, CDR2 SVGAGI. This CDR3 is 14 amino acids long. In the original processing: The authors estimated nucleated cell counts from reference gene primer amplification. Clones were sequenced by immunoSEQ multiplex PCR, and TCRdb holds only the in-frame ones, with some missing. That table supplies the V and J calls and clone size; D and trimming were determined from the DNA. Of over 50,000 clones listed, around 84% are singletons. The receptor's source is a man aged 50 to 60 with acute or convalescent COVID-19. Sequenced: peripheral blood. This chain links TRBV6-5 with TRBJ2-7, with 10 bases aligning to TRBD1. In DNA form, the CDR3 reads TGTGCCAGCAATCCCGGGACAGGGGCCTACGAGCAGTACTTC. This sequence encodes CASNPGTGAYEQYF.